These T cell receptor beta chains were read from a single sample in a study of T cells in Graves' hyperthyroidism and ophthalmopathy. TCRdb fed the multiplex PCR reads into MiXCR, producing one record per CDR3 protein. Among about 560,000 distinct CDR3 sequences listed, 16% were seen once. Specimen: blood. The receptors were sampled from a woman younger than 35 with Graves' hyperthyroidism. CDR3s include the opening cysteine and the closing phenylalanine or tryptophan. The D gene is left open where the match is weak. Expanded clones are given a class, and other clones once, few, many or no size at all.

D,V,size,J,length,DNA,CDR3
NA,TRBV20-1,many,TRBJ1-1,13,TGCAGTGCTAGGGCGTTGGGGTACACTGAAGCTTTCTTT,CSARALGYTEAFF
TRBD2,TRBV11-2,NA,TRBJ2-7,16,TGTGCCAGCAGGTATGGGACTAGCGGGAGCTCCTACGAGCAGTACTTC,CASRYGTSGSSYEQYF
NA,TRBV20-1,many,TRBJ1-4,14,TGCAGTGCTAGAGATTTATACAGGACAAACAAACTGTTTTTT,CSARDLYRTNKLFF
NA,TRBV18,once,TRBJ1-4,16,TGTGCCAGCTCAGTGGACGCAGGGCCTCGAAATGAAAAACTGTTTTTT,CASSVDAGPRNEKLFF
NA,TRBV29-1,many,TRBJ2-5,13,TGCAGCGGAGGGGGGGTCGGGCAAGAGACCCAGTACTTC,CSGGGVGQETQYF
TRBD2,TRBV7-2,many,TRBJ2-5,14,TGTGCCAGCACCCGGACGGGAGGCCAAGAGACCCAGTACTTC,CASTRTGGQETQYF
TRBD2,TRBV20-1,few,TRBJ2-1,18,TGCAGTGCTAGAGATAACCCTCAGCGGGGGGGCTCCTACAATGAGCAGTTCTTC,CSARDNPQRGGSYNEQFF
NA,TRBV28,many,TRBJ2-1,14,TGTGCCAGCAGTTGGTCCAGCTCCTACAATGAGCAGTTCTTC,CASSWSSSYNEQFF
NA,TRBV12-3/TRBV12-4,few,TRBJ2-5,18,TGTGCCAGCAGTTTAAAGATTGGAGGGGGAGGAGGGCAAGAGACCCAGTACTTC,CASSLKIGGGGGQETQYF
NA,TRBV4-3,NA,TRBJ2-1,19,TGCGCCAGCAGCCAAGATCCCAGGGAGGCTGAGTTCTCCTACAATGAGCAGTTCTTC,CASSQDPREAEFSYNEQFF
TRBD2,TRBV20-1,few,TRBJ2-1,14,TGCAGTGCTACTGGGAGGGGCCCCTACAATGAGCAGTTCTTC,CSATGRGPYNEQFF
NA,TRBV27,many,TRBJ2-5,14,TGTGCCAGCAGTTCGTACCTGTCACAAGAGACCCAGTACTTC,CASSSYLSQETQYF
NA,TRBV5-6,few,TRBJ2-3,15,TGTGCCAGCAGCTTGGAGGCTCTCGGGTGGGATACGCAGTATTTT,CASSLEALGWDTQYF
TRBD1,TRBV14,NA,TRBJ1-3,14,TGTGTCAGCAGGGAACAGGGGGCTGGAAACACCATATATTTT,CVSREQGAGNTIYF
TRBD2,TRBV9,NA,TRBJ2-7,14,TGTGCCAGCAGCGATGGTAGCGGGAGTAACGAGCAGTACTTC,CASSDGSGSNEQYF
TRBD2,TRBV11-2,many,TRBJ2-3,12,TGTGCCAGCAGCTCGGGGGGGGATACGCAGTATTTT,CASSSGGDTQYF
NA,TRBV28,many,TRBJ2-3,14,TGTGCCAGCAGCCCTAGACGGGGGCAGGATACGCAGTATTTT,CASSPRRGQDTQYF
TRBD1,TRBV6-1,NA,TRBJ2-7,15,TGTGCCAGCAGAGCCGTAACAGGGGCGTCCTACGAGCAGTACTTC,CASRAVTGASYEQYF
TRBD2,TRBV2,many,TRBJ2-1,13,TGTGCCAGCAGGGGGACTAGCGGGAGCGGGCAGTTCTTC,CASRGTSGSGQFF
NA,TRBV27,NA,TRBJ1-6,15,TGTGCCAGCAGTGCCCTGATGGGTTGGAATTCACCCCTCCACTTT,CASSALMGWNSPLHF
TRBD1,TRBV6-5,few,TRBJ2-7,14,TGTGCCAGCAGTTACGACAGGGAGTTGACCGAGCAGTACTTC,CASSYDRELTEQYF
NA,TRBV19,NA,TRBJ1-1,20,TGTGCCAGTAGTATCGACCCATGGGTCCCACCCAGCCGGACGAACACTGAAGCTTTCTTT,CASSIDPWVPPSRTNTEAFF
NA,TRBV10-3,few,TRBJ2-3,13,TGTGCCATCAGTTTCACGAGCACAGATACGCAGTATTTT,CAISFTSTDTQYF
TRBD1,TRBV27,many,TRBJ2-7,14,TGTGCCAGCAGTTTATCGGGACAGCCCTACGAGCAGTACTTC,CASSLSGQPYEQYF
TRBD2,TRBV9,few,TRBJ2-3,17,TGTGCCAGCAGCGTAGAGAATAGCGGGAGGCTAAAAGATACGCAGTATTTT,CASSVENSGRLKDTQYF
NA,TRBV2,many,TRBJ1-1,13,TGTGCCAGCCAACAGCAGGGGAACACTGAAGCTTTCTTT,CASQQQGNTEAFF
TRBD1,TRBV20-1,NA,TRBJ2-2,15,TGCAGTGCGTCACAGCACAGGGGAAGCACCGGGGAGCTGTTTTTT,CSASQHRGSTGELFF
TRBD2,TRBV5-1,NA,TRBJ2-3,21,TGCGCCAGCAGCCAAGATAACCCCGCCGGGACTAGCAGCCTATTCACAGATACGCAGTATTTT,CASSQDNPAGTSSLFTDTQYF
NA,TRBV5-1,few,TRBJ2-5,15,TGCGCCAGCAGCCTTATTAGCCCCGGAATGGAGACCCAGTACTTC,CASSLISPGMETQYF
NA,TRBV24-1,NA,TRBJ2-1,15,TGTGCCACCAGAGGAAGCGGGACATGGTACAATGAGCAGTTCTTC,CATRGSGTWYNEQFF
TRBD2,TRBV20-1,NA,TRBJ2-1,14,TGCAGTGCGCCTACTAGCGGGAGGAACAATGAGCAGTTCTTC,CSAPTSGRNNEQFF
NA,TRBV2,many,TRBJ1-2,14,TGTGCCAGCAGTGAATTGGGGGATGGCTATGGCTACACCTTC,CASSELGDGYGYTF
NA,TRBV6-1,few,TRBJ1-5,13,TGTGCCAGCAGTGTTGCTCTAGGGCAGCCCCAGCATTTT,CASSVALGQPQHF
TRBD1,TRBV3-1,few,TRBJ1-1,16,TGTGCCAGCAGCCATGCGACAGGGTATGCGCGCACTGAAGCTTTCTTT,CASSHATGYARTEAFF
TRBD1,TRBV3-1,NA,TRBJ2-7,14,TGTGCCAGCAGCCAAGTGGACAGGGGGATCGAGCAGTACTTC,CASSQVDRGIEQYF
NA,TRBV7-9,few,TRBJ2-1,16,TGTGCCAGCAGCTTAGTTGTATGGGGCCACTCCAGTGAGCAGTTCTTC,CASSLVVWGHSSEQFF
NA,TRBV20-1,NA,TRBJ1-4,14,TGCAGTGCTAGACAGGACACAACTAATGAAAAACTGTTTTTT,CSARQDTTNEKLFF
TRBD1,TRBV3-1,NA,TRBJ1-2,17,TGTGCCAGCAGCCAACCGCGCTCCCGGGACAGAATATATGGCTACACCTTC,CASSQPRSRDRIYGYTF
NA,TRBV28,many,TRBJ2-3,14,TGTGCCACAGCACCCAGGGAGTCCACAGATACGCAGTATTTT,CATAPRESTDTQYF
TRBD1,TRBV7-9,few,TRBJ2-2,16,TGTGCCAGCAGCACCCACAGGGGACCGAACACCGGGGAGCTGTTTTTT,CASSTHRGPNTGELFF
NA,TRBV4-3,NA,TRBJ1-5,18,TGCGCCAGCAGCCAAGAGGGGCCCCGACGGGGCTCCAATCAGCCCCAGCATTTT,CASSQEGPRRGSNQPQHF
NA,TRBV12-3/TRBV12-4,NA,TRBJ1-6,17,TGTGCCAGCAGTTTAGCGCAGGCGACGGACCGGAATTCACCCCTCCACTTT,CASSLAQATDRNSPLHF
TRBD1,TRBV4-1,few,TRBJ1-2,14,TGCGCCAGCAGCCAAAGCAGGGGGCGTAGTGGCTACACCTTC,CASSQSRGRSGYTF
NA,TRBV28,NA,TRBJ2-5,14,TGTGCCAGCAGTTTGGTGGACGGACCTGGGACCCAGTACTTC,CASSLVDGPGTQYF
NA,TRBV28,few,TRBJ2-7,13,TGTGCCAGCAGTTTAGGGGTCCAGGACGAGCAGTACTTC,CASSLGVQDEQYF
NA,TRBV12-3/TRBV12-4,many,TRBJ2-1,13,TGTGCCAGCAGCCTTATAAAGCGCAATGAGCAGTTCTTC,CASSLIKRNEQFF
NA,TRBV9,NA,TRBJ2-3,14,TGTGCCAGCAGCGTCGACAGGAGGGCAGATACGCAGTATTTT,CASSVDRRADTQYF
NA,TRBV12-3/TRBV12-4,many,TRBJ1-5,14,TGTGCCAGCTCCCCCGGGACGCCTAATCAGCCCCAGCATTTT,CASSPGTPNQPQHF
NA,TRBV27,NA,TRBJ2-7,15,TGTGCCAGCAGTTTAGCAGGGGTATTCTCCTACGAGCAGTACTTC,CASSLAGVFSYEQYF
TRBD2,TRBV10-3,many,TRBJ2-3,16,TGTGCCATCAGTGGCTCGACTAGCGGGGTCACAGATACGCAGTATTTT,CAISGSTSGVTDTQYF
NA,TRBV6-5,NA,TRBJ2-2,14,TGTGCCAGCAGTTGGGAGGGGGTCACCGGGGAGCTGTTTTTT,CASSWEGVTGELFF
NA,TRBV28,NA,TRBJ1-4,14,TGTGCCAGCAGTTTACACTACCGAAATGAAAAACTGTTTTTT,CASSLHYRNEKLFF
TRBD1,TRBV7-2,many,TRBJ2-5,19,TGTGCCAGCAGCTTAGTGCCCAGGGACAGGGGGCTAAACCGAGAGACCCAGTACTTC,CASSLVPRDRGLNRETQYF
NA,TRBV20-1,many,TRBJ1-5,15,TGCAGTGCTAGAGTCGGGGGGAAGGGCAATCAGCCCCAGCATTTT,CSARVGGKGNQPQHF
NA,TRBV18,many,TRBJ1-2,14,TGTGCCAGCTCACCGGAACTGACGACCTATGGCTACACCTTC,CASSPELTTYGYTF
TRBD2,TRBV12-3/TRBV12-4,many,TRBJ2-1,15,TGTGCCAGCACACAGCGGGAGAGCTCCTACAATGAGCAGTTCTTC,CASTQRESSYNEQFF
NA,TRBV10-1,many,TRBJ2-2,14,TGCGCCAGCAGTGAGTCGCGACCTGGAGGGGAGCTGTTTTTT,CASSESRPGGELFF
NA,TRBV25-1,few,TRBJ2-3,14,TGTGCCAGCAGTGAATTGGGTGGAACAGATACGCAGTATTTT,CASSELGGTDTQYF